This TCR beta chain stems from a study of response to subunit inactivated influenza vaccine. Broader study findings: Authors suggested few new T cells are recruited by each seasonal influenza vaccination.

From the RT-PCR reads, TCRdb called clonotypes with MiXCR, one entry per CDR3 protein. The sample includes approximately 230,000 distinct CDR3 sequences, approximately 12% of them seen just once. With regard to this clonotype: Its antigen is unidentified.

This CDR3 is 15 amino acids long. CDR1 DFQATT and CDR2 SNEGSKA come from the germline V gene (reference sequence). The V end was cut by 5 bases, the J end by 7 bases, with 21 bases between. The material sequenced was non-naive T cells sorted from PBMCs, taken about 14 days before vaccination. This chain joins TRBV20-1 and TRBJ2-4, with D possibly being TRBD2 (5 bases). The TCR sequence derives from a man in his fifties who received an inactivated influenza vaccine. The CDR3 region has the DNA TGCAGTGCTCCGCCCACCCGAGGGCCCGGGAACATTCAGTACTTC. Translated, it gives CSAPPTRGPGNIQYF.